This T cell receptor (beta chain) was captured in a study of blood T cell repertoires in COVID-19. About the research overall: Samples taken during acute and convalescent COVID-19 were collected in the United States, Italy and Spain. PBMCs, B-cell-depleted T cells, or T cells provided the cDNA or gDNA that made up the material.

This clone was seen more than once but under ten times. This CDR3 contains 14 residues. Trimming shortened V by 4 bases and J by 5 bases, and 11 bases separated the two germline ends. Germline loops: CDR1 LGHDT, CDR2 YNNKEL (reference sequence). As handled by the study authors: From reference gene primer amplification, estimates of nucleated cell counts were derived. TCRdb's table, derived via immunoSEQ multiplex PCR, lists solely in-frame clones and lacks some. The DNA gave D and trimming, while V, J and clone size come from that table. The table lists approximately 81,000 clones, roughly 78% of them singletons.

The sequencing input was peripheral blood. The V gene is TRBV3-1 (or the pseudogene TRBV3-2), the J gene TRBJ1-4, with D maybe TRBD1 (6 bases). The clonotype originates from a human donor in a cohort sampled during active COVID-19. CDR3 bases: TGTGCCAGCAGCCTTTGGCAGGGGAATGAAAAACTGTTTTTT. Its translation is CASSLWQGNEKLFF.